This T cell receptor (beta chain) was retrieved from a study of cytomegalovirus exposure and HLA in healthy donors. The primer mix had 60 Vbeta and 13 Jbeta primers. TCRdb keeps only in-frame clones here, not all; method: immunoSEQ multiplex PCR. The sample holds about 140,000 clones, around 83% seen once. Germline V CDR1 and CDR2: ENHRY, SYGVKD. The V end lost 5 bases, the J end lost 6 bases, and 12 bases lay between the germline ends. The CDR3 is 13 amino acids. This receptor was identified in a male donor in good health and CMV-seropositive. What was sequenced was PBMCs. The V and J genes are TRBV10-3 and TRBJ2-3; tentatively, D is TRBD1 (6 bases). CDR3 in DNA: TGTGCCATCAGTAACTCAGGGGCGGATACGCAGTATTTT. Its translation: CAISNSGADTQYF.